The present entry profiles one T cell receptor beta chain with its context. The data were taken from a study of blood T cell repertoires in COVID-19. Across the study: The study drew acute and convalescent COVID-19 samples from the United States, Italy and Spain. PBMCs, B-cell-depleted T cells, or T cells provided the cDNA or gDNA that made up the material.

CDR1 and CDR2 (germline): SGHRS, YFSETQ. The CDR3 extends over 15 amino acids. V was clipped by 0 bases and J by 5 bases; unmatched bases: 7. Libraries were prepared by immunoSEQ multiplex PCR; TCRdb keeps only in-frame clonotypes and omits some of them. The profile covers 150,000 to 190,000 clones, with over 70% appearing a single time and roughly 0.6% taken by the ten largest. Specimen: peripheral blood. This sequence originates from a man between 60 and 70 years old with acute or convalescent COVID-19. This chain uses TRBV5-1 with TRBJ2-7, with 8 nucleotides matching TRBD1. The CDR3 sequence is CASSLARDRWDEQYF. The CDR3 DNA follows: TGCGCCAGCAGCTTGGCTAGGGACAGGTGGGACGAGCAGTACTTC.